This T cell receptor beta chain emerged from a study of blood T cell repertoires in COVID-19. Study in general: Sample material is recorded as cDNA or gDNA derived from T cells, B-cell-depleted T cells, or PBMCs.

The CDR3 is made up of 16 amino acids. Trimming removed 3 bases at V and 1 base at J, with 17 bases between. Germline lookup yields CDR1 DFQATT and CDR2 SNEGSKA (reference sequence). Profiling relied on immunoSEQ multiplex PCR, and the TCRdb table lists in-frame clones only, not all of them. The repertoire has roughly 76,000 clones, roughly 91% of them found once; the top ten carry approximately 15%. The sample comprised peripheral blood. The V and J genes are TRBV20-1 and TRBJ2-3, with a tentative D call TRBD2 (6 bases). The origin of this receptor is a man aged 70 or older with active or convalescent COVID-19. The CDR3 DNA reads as TGCAGTGCTAGTGGGAGCGGGTCCTACCGCACAGATACGCAGTATTTT. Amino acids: CSASGSGSYRTDTQYF.